The next 27 T cell receptor beta chains were all read from a single sample in a study of T cells in Graves' hyperthyroidism and ophthalmopathy. What was amplified from RNA transcripts were TCR beta CDR3 regions. Researchers ran a first-round RT-PCR on the TCR CDR3 using the HTBI primer set. From the multiplex PCR reads, TCRdb called clonotypes with MiXCR, one entry per CDR3 protein. Here the sample spans about 570,000 distinct CDR3 sequences, approximately 44% being singletons. Sequencing used peripheral blood or thyroid tissue (not recorded which). The source of these receptors is an adult woman with Graves' disease, either hyperthyroidism or ophthalmopathy (not recorded which).

V usage is TRBV10-3 and J usage is TRBJ2-5; D unresolved. V was pared by 4 bases and J by 5 bases, with 11 bases between. The CDR3 is made up of 13 amino acids. Germline CDR1 is ENHRY and CDR2 is SYGVKD. The CDR3 coding sequence is TGTGCCATCAGTGCCATAGACGGTGAGACCCAGTACTTC. Its translation: CAISAIDGETQYF.

In this sample, this clonotype turned up a few times. It is likely a read error, because the conserved phenylalanine at the end of the CDR3 is missing. No DNA is shown, since the ends of the CDR3 on it are uncertain; the CDR3 is the one TCRdb lists. J is TRBJ2-7 and V is TRBV11-2. The germline CDR1 and CDR2 sequences are SGHAT and FQNNGV. The CDR3 has 11 amino acids, counting both end residues. CDR3 protein: CASSSLRLANT.

This clonotype was seen a single time. The V gene is TRBV9, the J gene TRBJ1-3; D is unresolved. Germline values: CDR1 SGDLS, CDR2 YYNGEE. V lost 0 bases, J lost 0 bases, and 7 bases lay in between. This CDR3 contains 15 residues. Here the CDR3 reads CASSVDGHSGNTIYF. The DNA of the CDR3 is TGTGCCAGCAGCGTAGATGGGCACTCTGGAAACACCATATATTTT.

This clonotype was picked up a small number of times. The chain couples TRBV15 to TRBJ1-1; the D is unclear. The V gene's germline CDR1 is LNHNV and CDR2 YYDKDF (reference sequence). Trimming pared 0 bases from V and 3 bases from J, leaving 11 bases between. This CDR3 is built from 15 residues. This CDR3 reads CATSRDRFGYTEAFF. CDR3 sequence (DNA): TGTGCCACCAGCAGAGATCGTTTCGGCTACACTGAAGCTTTCTTT.

The V gene is TRBV29-1, the J gene TRBJ1-1; D is perhaps TRBD1 (5 bases). V was shortened by 8 bases and J by 7 bases, with 20 bases between the two germline ends. The germline V gene has CDR1 SQVTM and CDR2 ANQGSEA. CDR3 size: 13 residues. CDR3 nucleotides: TGCAGCAGTTCCTGGGACCAACGAGGTGAAGCTTTCTTT. Amino acid sequence: CSSSWDQRGEAFF.

As regards this clonotype: The junction does not match germline at one end; this may be a read error. CDR3 sequence: CACSALDRVNSPLHF. In DNA, the CDR3 is TGTGCCTGCAGTGCCCTGGACAGGGTCAATTCACCCCTCCACTTT. This chain links TRBV25-1 with TRBJ1-6, with TRBD1 matching over 8 bases. Germline-derived CDR1 and CDR2 are MGHDK and SYGVNS. The CDR3 is 15 amino acids.

The V call is TRBV12-3 or TRBV12-4, the J call TRBJ1-6; 7 bases line up with TRBD1. Losses at the gene ends were 7 bases for V and 7 bases for J; bases not matched to a gene: 7. CDR3 length: 14 amino acids. The CDR3 DNA reads TGTGCCAGCACCTTGACAGGGAGGAATTCACCCCTCCACTTT. Its translation is CASTLTGRNSPLHF.

This chain uses TRBV7-3 with TRBJ1-5, with TRBD1 matching over 7 bases. Germline V lookup: CDR1 SGHTA, CDR2 FQGTGA. V trimming: 3 bases; J trimming: 4 bases; junction bases outside the gene matches: 9. The CDR3 extends over 16 amino acids. The DNA for the CDR3 is TGTGCCAGCAGCTTGAACCGACAGGGTAGGAATCAGCCCCAGCATTTT. It specifies CASSLNRQGRNQPQHF.

In this sample, this clonotype turned up once. This chain uses TRBV27 with TRBJ2-3, with TRBD2 matching 8 bases. The germline V gene has CDR1 MNHEY and CDR2 SMNVEV (reference sequence). This CDR3 is 15 amino acids long. J was trimmed by 2 bases and V by 0 bases; bases with no gene match: 1. The CDR3 nucleotides read TGTGCCAGCAGTTTATCACTAGCGGTCACAGATACGCAGTATTTT. This gives the protein CASSLSLAVTDTQYF.

The chain uses TRBV7-2 and TRBJ2-2; D is ambiguous. CDR1 SGHTA and CDR2 FQGNSA come from the germline V gene. This CDR3 contains 12 residues. V lost 3 bases, J lost 10 bases, and 9 bases lay in between. CDR3: CASSFRTPELFF. In DNA, the CDR3 is TGTGCCAGCAGCTTCAGAACGCCGGAGCTGTTTTTT.

The V and J genes are TRBV12-3 or TRBV12-4 and TRBJ1-1, with D perhaps matching TRBD1 (5 bases). This CDR3 has 14 amino acids. Trimming shortened V by 6 bases and J by 7 bases, and 18 bases separated the two germline ends. CDR3 nucleotide sequence: TGTGCCAGCAGCCCCAACAGGCGGGAGGTTGAAGCTTTCTTT. It codes for CASSPNRREVEAFF.

This clonotype was counted ten times or more. The chain has TRBV28 and TRBJ1-5; weak D call: TRBD1 (5 bases). V shed 5 bases and J shed 0 bases, with 14 bases lying between them. This CDR3 comprises 16 residues. Per germline, CDR1 MDHEN and CDR2 SYDVKM. The CDR3 bases are TGTGCCAGCAGTGACTGGGACCTTTATAGCAATCAGCCCCAGCATTTT. The encoded protein is CASSDWDLYSNQPQHF.

The sample holds many counts of this clonotype. The chain carries TRBV4-1 and TRBJ2-5, with a possible D match to TRBD1 (6 bases). CDR1 and CDR2 (germline): MGHRA, YSYEKL. V was trimmed by 5 bases and J by 4 bases, leaving 14 bases between them. CDR3 size: 14 residues. CDR3 in amino acids: CASSFGQSRETQYF. CDR3 coding DNA: TGCGCCAGCAGCTTCGGACAGTCCCGAGAGACCCAGTACTTC.

Comments on this clonotype: One junction end disagrees with the germline gene, perhaps due to a read error. The V call is TRBV6-1, the J call TRBJ2-7, with TRBD1 as a possible D gene (6 bases). The CDR3 is made up of 16 amino acids. The germline CDR1 and CDR2 sequences are MNHNS and SASEGT. The CDR3 loop is CASNSGTHKNSYGQYF. The CDR3 nucleotides read TGTGCCAGCAACTCCGGGACACACAAAAACTCCTACGGGCAGTACTTC.

This clonotype was counted ten times or more. The V call is TRBV9, the J call TRBJ2-5; TRBD2 agrees at 8 bases. The trim removed 0 bases at V and 3 bases at J, leaving 4 bases unmatched. The CDR3 runs to 15 residues. Germline V gene sequence: CDR1 SGDLS, CDR2 YYNGEE. CDR3 nucleotide sequence: TGTGCCAGCAGCGTAGCTACTAGCGGAGAAGAGACCCAGTACTTC. As protein: CASSVATSGEETQYF.

The J gene is TRBJ1-2, the V gene TRBV12-3 or TRBV12-4; TRBD1 agrees at 11 bases. V lost 8 bases to trimming and J lost 10 bases; unmatched junction nucleotides: 9. The CDR3 extends over 13 amino acids. CDR3 protein: CASAVGQGGIYTF. The CDR3 DNA reads as TGTGCCAGCGCCGTGGGACAGGGGGGGATCTACACCTTC.

Comment on this clonotype: This may stem from a read error, because a much larger clone lies one nucleotide away. The genes are TRBV5-1 and TRBJ2-5, with 13 positions matching TRBD2. The germline gives CDR1 SGHRS, CDR2 YFSETQ. The CDR3 contains 15 residues. In DNA form, the CDR3 reads TGCGCCAACAGCGGGGGACTAGCGGGAAAAGAGACCCAGTACTTC. Protein product: CANSGGLAGKETQYF.

This clonotype has ten or more counts. This rearrangement joins TRBV7-9 to TRBJ2-7; D remains ambiguous. The length of the CDR3 is 13 residues. Germline assignment: CDR1 SEHNR and CDR2 FQNEAQ (reference sequence). The ends were cut back, 4 bases at V and 3 bases at J, with 10 bases in the middle. In nucleotides, the CDR3 is TGTGCCAGCAGCTCTCCGGGCAGCTACGAGCAGTACTTC. Its translation: CASSSPGSYEQYF.

In its sample, this clonotype was seen many times. This chain connects TRBV28 to TRBJ1-1; D gene ambiguous. The CDR3 totals 12 residues. Trimming shortened V by 3 bases and J by 11 bases, and 13 bases separated the two germline ends. Germline assignment: CDR1 MDHEN and CDR2 SYDVKM. This CDR3 reads CASSLSPRQAFF. CDR3 coding DNA: TGTGCCAGCAGTTTGAGTCCCCGCCAGGCTTTCTTT.

This clonotype showed up many times. The genes are TRBV4-1 and TRBJ1-1; 8 bases fit TRBD1. Unmatched junction bases numbered 4, after V lost 2 bases and J lost 5 bases. From germline, CDR1 is MGHRA and CDR2 YSYEKL. The CDR3 loop spans 14 amino acids. CDR3 sequence (DNA): TGCGCCAGCAGCCAAAGGACAGGGATTACTGAAGCTTTCTTT. Its protein is CASSQRTGITEAFF.

The chain joins TRBV29-1 to TRBJ1-2; D not resolved. V shed 0 bases and J shed 4 bases, with 18 bases lying between them. There are 16 residues in the CDR3. CDR1 SQVTM and CDR2 ANQGSEA come from the germline V gene. The CDR3 loop reads CSVEDHDSRKGYGYTF. The DNA of the CDR3 is TGCAGCGTTGAAGATCATGATAGCAGGAAGGGCTATGGCTACACCTTC. The variable domain in full, with the rest retrieved from reference TRBV29-1 and TRBJ1-2, is SAVISQKPSRDICQRGTSLTIQCQVDSQVTMMFWYRQQPGQSLTLIATANQGSEATYESGFVIDKFPISRPNLTFSTLTVSNMSPEDSSIYLCSVEDHDSRKGYGYTFGSGTRLTVV.

This chain connects TRBV7-9 to TRBJ1-6; TRBD1 matches 7 bases. V was clipped by 5 bases and J by 10 bases; unmatched bases: 17. The CDR3 loop spans 17 amino acids. Germline V gene sequence: CDR1 SEHNR, CDR2 FQNEAQ (reference sequence). The CDR3 region is CASSHLPTGVSVSPLHF. DNA for the CDR3: TGTGCCAGCAGCCACCTCCCAACAGGGGTTTCGGTGTCACCCCTCCACTTT.

V usage is TRBV25-1 and J usage is TRBJ2-3; D might be TRBD1 (6 bases). Germline-derived CDR1 and CDR2 are MGHDK and SYGVNS. This CDR3 spans 19 amino acids. Deletions cut 5 bases from V and 2 bases from J, with 26 bases between. The CDR3 protein is CASSHTTRIPTGSTDTQYF. As DNA, the CDR3 is TGTGCCAGCAGTCACACGACCCGAATCCCCACAGGGTCCACAGATACGCAGTATTTT.

This clonotype was seen more than once but under ten times. The CDR3 here is CASSSGTGGWQPQYF. In DNA, the CDR3 is TGCGCCAGCAGCTCAGGGACAGGGGGATGGCAGCCCCAGTACTTC. The chain carries TRBV5-1 and TRBJ2-5; TRBD1 agrees at 11 bases. Losses at the gene ends were 3 bases for V and 9 bases for J; bases not matched to a gene: 10. From germline, CDR1 is SGHRS and CDR2 YFSETQ. The CDR3 is 15 residues long.

This clonotype was seen many times. The V gene is TRBV19, the J gene TRBJ1-1; D might be TRBD1 (6 bases). Germline V gene data show CDR1 as LNHDA and CDR2 as SQIVND (reference sequence). The V end lost 4 bases, the J end lost 6 bases, and 21 bases lay between the germline ends. This CDR3 comprises 16 residues. CDR3: CASSSGFRGLVAEAFF. The CDR3 DNA reads TGTGCCAGTAGTAGTGGTTTTAGGGGGTTGGTCGCTGAAGCTTTCTTT.

In this sample, this clonotype turned up many times. The chain is built from TRBV6-1 and TRBJ2-7; D unclear. The ends were cut back, 0 bases at V and 3 bases at J, with 6 bases in the middle. The CDR3 loop spans 13 amino acids. Germline V gene sequence: CDR1 MNHNS, CDR2 SASEGT. The CDR3 reads CASSEALLYEQYF. The CDR3, as DNA: TGTGCCAGCAGTGAAGCACTACTCTACGAGCAGTACTTC.

The chain uses TRBV4-1 and TRBJ1-4, with D unresolved. V was clipped by 1 base and J by 3 bases, with 9 bases between them. The CDR3 contains 15 residues. From germline, CDR1 is MGHRA and CDR2 YSYEKL. The CDR3: CASSQVMESNEKLFF. The CDR3 DNA follows: TGCGCCAGCAGCCAAGTGATGGAATCTAATGAAAAACTGTTTTTT.